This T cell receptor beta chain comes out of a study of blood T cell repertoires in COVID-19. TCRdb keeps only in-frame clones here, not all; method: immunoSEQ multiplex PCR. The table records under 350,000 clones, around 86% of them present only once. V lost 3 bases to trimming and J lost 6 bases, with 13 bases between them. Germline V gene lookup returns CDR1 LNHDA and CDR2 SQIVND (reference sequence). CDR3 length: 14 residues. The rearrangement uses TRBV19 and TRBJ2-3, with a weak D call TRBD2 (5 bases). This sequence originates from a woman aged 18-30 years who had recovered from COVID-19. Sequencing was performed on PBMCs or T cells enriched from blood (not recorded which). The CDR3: CASSILAGGDTQYF. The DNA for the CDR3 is TGTGCCAGTAGTATTCTCGCGGGTGGCGATACGCAGTATTTT.